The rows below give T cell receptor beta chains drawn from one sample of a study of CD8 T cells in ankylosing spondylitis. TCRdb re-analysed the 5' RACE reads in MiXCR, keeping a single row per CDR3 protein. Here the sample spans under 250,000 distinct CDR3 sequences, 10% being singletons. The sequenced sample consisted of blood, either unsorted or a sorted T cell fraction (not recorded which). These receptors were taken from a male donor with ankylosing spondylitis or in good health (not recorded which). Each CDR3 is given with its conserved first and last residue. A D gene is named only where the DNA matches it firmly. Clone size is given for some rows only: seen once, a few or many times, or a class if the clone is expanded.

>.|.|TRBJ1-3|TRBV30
TGTGCCTGGAGAGAAGAGATCAAGACGGAAATCGGGACCATATATTTT
CAWREEIKTEIGTIYF
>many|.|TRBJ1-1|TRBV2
TGTGCCAGCAGTGAGGGCAGGAGGAACACTGAAGCTTTCTTT
CASSEGRRNTEAFF
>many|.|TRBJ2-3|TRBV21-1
TGTGCCAGCAGCAAAAGGGGACTAGCCTCTTACACAGATACGCAGTATTTT
CASSKRGLASYTDTQYF
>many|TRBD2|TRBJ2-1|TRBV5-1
TGCGCCAGCAGCTTGGGGACGGGGGGGTACTCTGAGCAGTTCTTC
CASSLGTGGYSEQFF
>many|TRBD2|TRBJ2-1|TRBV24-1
TGTGCCACCAGTGGTAGCGGGAGGGCCGCTGTGAATGAGCAGTTCTTC
CATSGSGRAAVNEQFF
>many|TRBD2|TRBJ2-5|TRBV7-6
TGTGCCAGCAGCCCCGGACTAGCGGGGGAGCTTCAAGAGACCCAGTACTTC
CASSPGLAGELQETQYF
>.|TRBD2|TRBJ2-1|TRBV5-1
TGCGCCAGCGGCATTAGCGGGAGCTCCTACAATGAGCAGTTCTTC
CASGISGSSYNEQFF
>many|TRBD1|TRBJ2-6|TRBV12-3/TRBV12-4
TGTGCCAGCAGTTACCGGGACAGCTCTGGGGCCAACGTCCTGACTTTC
CASSYRDSSGANVLTF
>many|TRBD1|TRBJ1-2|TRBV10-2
TGCGCCAGCAGTGGCGGGACAGGGTCCTATGGCTACACCTTC
CASSGGTGSYGYTF
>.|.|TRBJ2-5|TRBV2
TGTGCCAGCACTGTACGGGAGACCCAGTACTTC
CASTVRETQYF
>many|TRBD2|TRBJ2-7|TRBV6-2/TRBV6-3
TGTGCCAGCGGATTAGCGGGAGTCTTATACGAGCAGTACTTC
CASGLAGVLYEQYF
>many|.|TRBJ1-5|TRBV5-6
TGTGCCAGCAGCTTGGCCTCAGGGCAACAACAGCCCCAGCATTTT
CASSLASGQQQPQHF
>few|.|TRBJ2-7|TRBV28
TGTGCCAGCAGTTTGCGACCCCTGGACGGCACCTACGAGCAGTACTTC
CASSLRPLDGTYEQYF
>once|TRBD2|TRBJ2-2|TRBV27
TGTGCCAGCAGTTCCGGGACTAGCGGGAGGGGCGGGGAGCTGTTTTTT
CASSSGTSGRGGELFF
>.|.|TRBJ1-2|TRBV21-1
TGTGCCAGCAGCCTTTCCCGAGACAGGGAGGGCCAGAACTATGGCTACACCTTC
CASSLSRDREGQNYGYTF
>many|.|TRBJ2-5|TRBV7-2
TGTGCCAGCAGCTTAGGGTGGGAGTCCTCAGAGACCCAGTACTTC
CASSLGWESSETQYF
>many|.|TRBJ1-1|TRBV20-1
TGCAGTGCTAGAGATCGACTGGTTTTCTTT
CSARDRLVFF
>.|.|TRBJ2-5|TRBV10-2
TGCGCCAGCAGTGAAAGATACGGAGAGACCCAGTACTTC
CASSERYGETQYF
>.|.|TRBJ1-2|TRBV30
TGTGCCTGGAGTCTTTTAAAGGGCAGGGTTAATGGCTACACCTTC
CAWSLLKGRVNGYTF
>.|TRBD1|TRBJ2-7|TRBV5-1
TGCGCCAGCAGCCCGGACAGGGGGCCTTTCCAGCAGTACTTC
CASSPDRGPFQQYF
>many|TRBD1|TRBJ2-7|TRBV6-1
TGTGCCAGCACCCTCCTGGACAGGAGCTACGAGCAGTACTTC
CASTLLDRSYEQYF
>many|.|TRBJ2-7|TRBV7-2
TGTGCCAGCAGCCCGACCCAGGGGACCTACGAGCAGTACTTC
CASSPTQGTYEQYF
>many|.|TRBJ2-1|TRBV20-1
TGCAGTGCTGTTCGGACCAATGAGCAGTTCTTC
CSAVRTNEQFF
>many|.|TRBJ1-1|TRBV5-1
TGCGCCAGCAGCTTGGAGGGAGGCATTAACACTGAAGCTTTCTTT
CASSLEGGINTEAFF
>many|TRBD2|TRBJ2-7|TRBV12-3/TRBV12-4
TGTGCCAGCAGCCCCGGGACTAGCGGGAGCTACGAGCAGTACTTC
CASSPGTSGSYEQYF
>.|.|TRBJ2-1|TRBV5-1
TGCGCCAGCAGCCCAGGGAGAGGCTCCTACAATGAGCAGTTCTTC
CASSPGRGSYNEQFF